This T cell receptor beta chain was documented in a study of T-cell memory formation after mild COVID-19 (dated by TCRdb to 2020 to 2023). Regarding the complete study: TCR sequence clusters from the two donors were found to be largely donor specific. Longitudinal TCRalpha and TCRbeta repertoire sequencing tracked T-cell clones expanding and contracting after mild COVID-19 in two donors. Two young, previously healthy adult volunteers, one female and one male, were included in the cohort. The paper's findings and limits, for the study overall: Contracting CD4+ clones were located mainly in the CM and EM memory subsets, whereas CD8+ clones were found to be enriched in EMRA. Whether the second-wave clones peaking on day 37 were SARS-CoV-2 specific was not confirmed. Some responding clones were detected in pre-infection memory, which suggested that pre-existing cross-reactive memory T cells had joined the SARS-CoV-2 response. The study covered only a couple of mild cases, and larger cohorts including severe cases with pre-infection samples were considered necessary. Clones contracting from day 15 to 85 had balanced CD4/CD8 phenotypes, while a second wave expanding from day 15 to 37 was biased towards CD4+.

The listed sequencing device is Illumina NovaSeq 6000. cDNA libraries for TCRalpha and TCRbeta were prepared by 5'RACE using constant-segment primers, with sample barcodes and unique molecular identifiers added. RNA was extracted from every sample with Trizol reagent. Amplification of the libraries took two PCR steps, and the second step added a second sample barcode plus Illumina TruSeq adapters. Sequencing of the libraries was done on an Illumina NovaSeq, producing 2 x 150 bp paired-end reads. In the source study's methods: Reads were demultiplexed and collapsed into UMI-guided consensus sequences with migec v1.2.7. Using mixcr v2.1.11, the UMI consensuses were aligned to TRA and TRB V and J templates and assembled into clonotypes. Clonotypes were classified as expanded or contracted when called significant by both edgeR and NoisET, with noise models trained on biological replicates. For edgeR calls, the thresholds were a false discovery rate-adjusted p below 0.01 and a log2 fold-change of 1. PCA with hierarchical clustering of max-normalized trajectories of the 1000 most abundant clonotypes was used as exploratory dynamics analysis. The CD4 or CD8 phenotype of responding clones was assigned using the separately sequenced CD4+ and CD8+ repertoires. Clones were called with MiXCR by TCRdb after fastp trimmed the public reads at Q25, and only in-frame beta chains were retained. Rows matching on CDR3 protein sequence are summarized as one entry with the most common DNA and genes. These V and J calls rely on TCRdb rather than the paper's analysis. The sample data list hundreds of thousands of distinct CDR3 sequences, and roughly 18% of these were observed just once. The ten largest clones take up more than 9% of the sample.

PBMCs were isolated by Ficoll-Paque density gradient centrifugation. The CDR3 numbers 13 residues from cysteine through phenylalanine. Here the CDR3 DNA is all that survives: 39 bases in frame from base 1. Based on the germline V gene (reference sequence), the CDR1 and CDR2 sequences are SGHNT and YYREEE. Trimming at the junction amounts to 4 bases on V and 14 bases on J, and the germline ends lie 19 bases apart. As regards this clonotype: Its antigen remains unidentified. It has no much larger one-base neighbor in the sample; base qualities were not kept.

This receptor chain uses TRBV5-4 and TRBJ2-1, and TRBD2 may be the D gene, going by 5 matching bases. The sequence was collected from an adult woman who had mild COVID-19 (a few samples of this study predate the infection). The sample titles of this study are shuffled in the database, so cell type and time point are left out; the donor was told from shared clones. Sequenced sample: PBMCs or a T cell subset sorted from them (not recorded which). The encoded CDR3 is CASSDTGLPWKFF. The nucleotide sequence reads TGTGCCAGCAGCGATACCGGACTTCCTTGGAAGTTCTTC.